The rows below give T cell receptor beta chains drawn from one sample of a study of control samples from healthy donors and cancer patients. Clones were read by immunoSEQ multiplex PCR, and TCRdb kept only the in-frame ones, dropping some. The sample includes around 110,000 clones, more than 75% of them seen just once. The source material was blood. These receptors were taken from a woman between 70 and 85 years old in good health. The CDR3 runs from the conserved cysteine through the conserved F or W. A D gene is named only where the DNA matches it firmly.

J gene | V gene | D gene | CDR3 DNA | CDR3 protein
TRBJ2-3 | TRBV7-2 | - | TGTGCCACCCGCCCGGCGGGATCTAGCACAGATACGCAGTATTTT | CATRPAGSSTDTQYF
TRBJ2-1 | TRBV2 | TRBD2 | TGTGCCAGCAGTGAAGGCCTAGAAACTTGGCGGGGGGGAAGGAATGAGCAGTTCTTC | CASSEGLETWRGGRNEQFF
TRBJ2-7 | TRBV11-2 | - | TGTGCCAGCAGCTTACAAGGGGGGGCCATCGAGCAGTACTTC | CASSLQGGAIEQYF
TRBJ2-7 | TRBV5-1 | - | TGCGCCAGCAGCTTGTCGGGCGAATACGAGCAGTACTTC | CASSLSGEYEQYF
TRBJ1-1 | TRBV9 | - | TGTGCCAGCAGCGTAGCGGGAGACTCCGAAGCTTTCTTT | CASSVAGDSEAFF
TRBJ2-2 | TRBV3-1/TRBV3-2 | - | TGTGCCAGCAGCCAAGATAGCACCGGGGAGCTGTTTTTT | CASSQDSTGELFF
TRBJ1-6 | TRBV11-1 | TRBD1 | TGTGCCAGCAGTCGGACAGGGAATAATTCACCCCTCCACTTT | CASSRTGNNSPLHF
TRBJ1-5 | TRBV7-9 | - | TGTGCCAGCAGTAAGGGAGGCCAGCCCCAGCATTTT | CASSKGGQPQHF
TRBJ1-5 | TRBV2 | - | TGTGCCAGCAGGCAGGGAGGGACTGTTCAGCCCCAGCATTTT | CASRQGGTVQPQHF
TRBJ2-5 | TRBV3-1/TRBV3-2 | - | TGTGCCAGCAGCCAAATGACAGAAGAGACCCAGTACTTC | CASSQMTEETQYF
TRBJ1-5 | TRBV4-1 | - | TGCGCCAGCAGCCAAGGATGGGGAAGCAATCAGCCCCAGCATTTT | CASSQGWGSNQPQHF
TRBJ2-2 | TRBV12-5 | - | TGTGCTAGTGGGGCAGACACATACACCGGGGAGCTGTTTTTT | CASGADTYTGELFF
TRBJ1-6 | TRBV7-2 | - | TGTGCCAGCAGCTTAGGGCAGGGGCCTCTTAATTCACCCCTCCACTTT | CASSLGQGPLNSPLHF
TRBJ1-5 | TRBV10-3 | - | TGTGCCATCAGGGACTCCACTAGCAATCAGCCCCAGCATTTT | CAIRDSTSNQPQHF
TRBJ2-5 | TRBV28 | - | TGTGCCAGCAGCGCGCAAGGGCACCTTGTTGAGACCCAGTACTTC | CASSAQGHLVETQYF
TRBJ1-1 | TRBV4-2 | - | TGTGCCAGCAGCCAAGATGGCCGGCCCTCCGAAGCTTTCTTT | CASSQDGRPSEAFF